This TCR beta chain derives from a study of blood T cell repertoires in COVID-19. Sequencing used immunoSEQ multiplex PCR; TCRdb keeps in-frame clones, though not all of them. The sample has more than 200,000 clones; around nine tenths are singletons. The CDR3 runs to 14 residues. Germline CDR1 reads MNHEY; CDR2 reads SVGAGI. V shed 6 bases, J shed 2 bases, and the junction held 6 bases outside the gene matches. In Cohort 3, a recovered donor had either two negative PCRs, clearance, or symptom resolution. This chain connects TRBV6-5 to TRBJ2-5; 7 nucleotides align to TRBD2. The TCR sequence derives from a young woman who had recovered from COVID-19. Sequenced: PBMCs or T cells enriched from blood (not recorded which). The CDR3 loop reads CASSYMGLQETQYF. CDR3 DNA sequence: TGTGCCAGCAGCTATATGGGACTACAAGAGACCCAGTACTTC.